A selection of T cell receptor beta chains follows, all from one sample in a study of blood T cells in healthy people across ages. Each CDR3 protein is one row after TCRdb ran MiXCR on the 5' RACE reads. The table has about 1.8 million distinct CDR3 sequences, about 49% seen once; the top ten hold 2.1%. The sample consisted of blood. All receptors derive from a woman in her thirties or forties in good health. CDR3s include the opening cysteine and the closing phenylalanine or tryptophan. The D gene is left open where the match is weak. Rows give clone size only sometimes, using once, few, many, or a class for an expanded clone.

D	length	J	size	V	DNA	CDR3
.	12	TRBJ2-3	few	TRBV27	TGTGCCAGCAGTTCTAAGACAGATACGCAGTATTTT	CASSSKTDTQYF
TRBD2	17	TRBJ2-5	few	TRBV14	TGTGCCAGCAGCCGCCTAAGAAGCGGGGGGTACCAAGAGACCCAGTACTTC	CASSRLRSGGYQETQYF
.	16	TRBJ2-3	.	TRBV7-2	TGTGCCAGCAGCCAGGACGGCACTATTAGCACAGATACGCAGTATTTT	CASSQDGTISTDTQYF
TRBD1	14	TRBJ2-7	few	TRBV6-5	TGTGCCAGCAACGCTAAGACAGGGTACGAGCGGCAGTACTTC	CASNAKTGYERQYF
TRBD1	15	TRBJ1-1	.	TRBV6-1	TGTGCCAGCAGCGAAAACAGGGGGCAGAATACTGAAGCTTTCTTT	CASSENRGQNTEAFF
TRBD2	16	TRBJ2-5	once	TRBV5-1	TGCGCCAGCAGCTTGGGGACTAGCGAGTGGAGTGAGACCCAGTACTTC	CASSLGTSEWSETQYF
.	18	TRBJ2-1	.	TRBV4-3	TGCGCCAGCAGCCAAGGGGGATCGGGGGGCTACTCCTACAATGAGCAGTTCTTC	CASSQGGSGGYSYNEQFF
TRBD2	15	TRBJ2-1	few	TRBV6-2/TRBV6-3	TGTGCCAGCAGTTACATAGCCGGGGGGGCCAATGAGCAGTTCTTC	CASSYIAGGANEQFF
.	17	TRBJ2-6	.	TRBV14	TGTGCCAGCAGCCATTCTATGGTCCCCTCTGGGGCCAACGTCCTGACTTTC	CASSHSMVPSGANVLTF
TRBD2	17	TRBJ2-1	.	TRBV25-1	TGTGCCAGCAGTGATTCTTCTCTAGCGGGGGTTTTCAATGAGCAGTTCTTC	CASSDSSLAGVFNEQFF
.	11	TRBJ2-5	many	TRBV20-1	TGCAGCGGAGGGTTTCAAGAGACCCAGTACTTC	CSGGFQETQYF
TRBD1	15	TRBJ2-7	few	TRBV25-1	TGTGCCAGCAGTGATTCGGGGACAGGACGCTACGAGCAGTACTTC	CASSDSGTGRYEQYF
.	12	TRBJ2-5	.	TRBV20-1	TGCAGTGCTAGACCTCACAGGGATGAGCAGTACTTC	CSARPHRDEQYF
.	14	TRBJ1-1	.	TRBV20-1	TGCAGTGCTAGTAACAGTAACATGAACACTGAAGCTTTCTTT	CSASNSNMNTEAFF
TRBD2	14	TRBJ2-3	.	TRBV7-2	TGTGCCAGCAGCTTTGGGACTAGCCCAGATACGCAGTATTTT	CASSFGTSPDTQYF
TRBD2	15	TRBJ2-5	.	TRBV11-2	TGTGCCAGTTTATCCGGGACTAGCGCCCAAGAGACCCAGTACTTC	CASLSGTSAQETQYF
.	13	TRBJ1-4	few	TRBV20-1	TGCAGTGCTACCGGGACACAAGGTGAAAAACTGTTTTTT	CSATGTQGEKLFF
TRBD2	16	TRBJ2-1	.	TRBV4-3	TGCGCCAGCAGCCAAGACGGCGGGGGGGCCGGAGATGAGCAGTTCTTC	CASSQDGGGAGDEQFF
TRBD1	16	TRBJ1-5	.	TRBV6-2/TRBV6-3	TGTGCCAGCAGTTTCCCGACAGGGGTTGGCAATCAGCCCCAGCATTTT	CASSFPTGVGNQPQHF
TRBD1	15	TRBJ2-3	.	TRBV12-3/TRBV12-4	TGTGCCAGCAGGGTGACAGGGGCGCACACAGATACGCAGTATTTT	CASRVTGAHTDTQYF
.	13	TRBJ2-1	few	TRBV9	TGTGCCAGCAGCGTAGTCCCCTACAATGAGCAGTTCTTC	CASSVVPYNEQFF
TRBD2	13	TRBJ2-7	few	TRBV24-1	TGTGCCACCAGTGATCGGGAGGGCTACGAGCAGTACTTC	CATSDREGYEQYF
.	12	TRBJ1-1	.	TRBV28	TGTGCCAGCTCTCTAAGAGTTAATGAAGCTTTCTTT	CASSLRVNEAFF
TRBD2	15	TRBJ2-5	once	TRBV7-9	TGTGCCAGCGGTGGGGGGGGGAGAGTCCAAGAGACCCAGTACTTC	CASGGGGRVQETQYF
.	14	TRBJ2-7	.	TRBV20-1	TGCAGTGCCTCGGACAGAACTACCTCCTACGAGCAGTACTTC	CSASDRTTSYEQYF
TRBD2	15	TRBJ2-1	.	TRBV20-1	TGCAGTGCTAGTGACCCTGGGACTAGCTACAATGAGCAGTTCTTC	CSASDPGTSYNEQFF
TRBD1	16	TRBJ2-1	.	TRBV7-9	TGTGCCAGCAGCCAACCCTCTACAGGGGGGTGCAATGAGCGGTTCTTC	CASSQPSTGGCNERFF
TRBD1	13	TRBJ2-2	few	TRBV28	TGTGCCAGCAGTTTACCAGGGGGCGGGGAGCTGTTTTTT	CASSLPGGGELFF
TRBD2	18	TRBJ2-5	.	TRBV6-2/TRBV6-3	TGTGCCAGCAGTTACTCAGTCGGGACTAGCGGGGCTCAAGAGACCCAGTACTTC	CASSYSVGTSGAQETQYF
.	18	TRBJ1-5	few	TRBV12-3/TRBV12-4	TGTGCCAGCGGCCGCTCCGGGACCATTTTTGGGGGCAATCAGCCCCAGCATTTT	CASGRSGTIFGGNQPQHF
.	16	TRBJ2-4	.	TRBV20-1	TGCAGTGCTAGACCTTGGGCCGGACTAGCCAAAAACATTCAGTACTTC	CSARPWAGLAKNIQYF